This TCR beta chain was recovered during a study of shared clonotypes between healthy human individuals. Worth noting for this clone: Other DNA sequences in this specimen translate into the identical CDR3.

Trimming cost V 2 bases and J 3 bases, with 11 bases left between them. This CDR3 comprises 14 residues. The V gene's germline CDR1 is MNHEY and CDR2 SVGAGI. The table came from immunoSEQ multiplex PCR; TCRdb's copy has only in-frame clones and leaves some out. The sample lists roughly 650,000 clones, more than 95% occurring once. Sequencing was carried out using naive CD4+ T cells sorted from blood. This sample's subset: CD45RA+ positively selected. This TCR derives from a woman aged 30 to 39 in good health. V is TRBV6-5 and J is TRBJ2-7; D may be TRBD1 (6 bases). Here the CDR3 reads CASSYGAGVYEQYF. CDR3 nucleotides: TGTGCCAGCAGTTACGGGGCAGGGGTCTACGAGCAGTACTTC.